Each of the 29 T cell receptor beta chains below was sequenced from the same sample in a study of control samples from healthy donors and cancer patients. The protocol was immunoSEQ multiplex PCR, while the TCRdb copy is restricted to in-frame clones and leaves out a portion. The sample has approximately 41,000 clones, around 94% seen once. Material for sequencing was blood. The source of these receptors is a man aged 55 to 70 in good health.

This clone was found a few times. The DNA for the CDR3 is TGTGCCAGTAGTGAGACAGGCGCCTACGAGCAGTACTTC. It specifies CASSETGAYEQYF. This chain links TRBV19 with TRBJ2-7; tentative D call: TRBD1 (6 bases). The ends were cut back, 5 bases at V and 2 bases at J, with 10 bases in the middle. Germline V gene sequence: CDR1 LNHDA, CDR2 SQIVND (reference sequence). The CDR3 sequence is 13 residues long.

J is TRBJ1-4 and V is TRBV25-1; D not certain. V was pared by 9 bases and J by 3 bases, with 17 bases between. This CDR3 region has 15 residues. Germline-derived CDR1 and CDR2 are MGHDK and SYGVNS. DNA of the CDR3: TGTGCCAGTAGCGCCCCCGGGCTCGCTAATGAAAAACTGTTTTTT. As protein: CASSAPGLANEKLFF.

The chain links TRBV24-1 to TRBJ1-1; TRBD1 might be the D (6 bases). This CDR3 spans 13 amino acids. Deletions cut 6 bases from V and 2 bases from J, with 9 bases between. CDR1 and CDR2 from the germline V gene are KGHDR and SFDVKD. In DNA form, the CDR3 reads TGTGCCACCAGTAAACAGGGAAACACTGAAGCTTTCTTT. This gives the protein CATSKQGNTEAFF.

This chain connects TRBV19 to TRBJ1-4, with D possibly TRBD1 on 6 matching bases. Germline V gene data show CDR1 as LNHDA and CDR2 as SQIVND (reference sequence). V lost 4 bases and J lost 0, with 12 bases in between. The CDR3 is made up of 16 amino acids. The chain's CDR3 is CASSKGGGATNEKLFF. CDR3 coding DNA: TGTGCCAGTAGTAAAGGGGGGGGAGCAACTAATGAAAAACTGTTTTTT.

This chain uses TRBV6-6 with TRBJ2-7; D uncertain. This CDR3 is 14 amino acids long. Trimming took off 0 bases at V and 5 bases at J, with 11 bases between the two ends. CDR1 is MNHNY and CDR2 is SVGAGI in the germline V gene (reference sequence). The CDR3 reads CASSYSGNDDEQYF. As DNA, the CDR3 is TGTGCCAGCAGTTACTCGGGCAATGACGACGAGCAGTACTTC.

This chain connects TRBV4-1 to TRBJ2-1; maybe TRBD2 (5 bases). Germline assignment: CDR1 MGHRA and CDR2 YSYEKL. The V and J ends lost 0 bases and 0 bases respectively, with 9 bases between them. The length of the CDR3 is 16 residues. CDR3 in DNA: TGCGCCAGCAGCCAAGAAGTAGCGAACTCCTACAATGAGCAGTTCTTC. Residues: CASSQEVANSYNEQFF.

V is TRBV11-3 and J is TRBJ2-7; the match to TRBD1 covers 8 bases. This CDR3 has 17 residues. Germline lookup yields CDR1 SGHNT and CDR2 YENEEA. J gave up 0 bases and V 5 bases, and 12 bases lay outside the gene matches. The DNA for the CDR3 is TGTGCCAGCAGCCCAGACGGACAGGGTCGGCCCTCCTACGAGCAGTACTTC. It specifies CASSPDGQGRPSYEQYF.

V is TRBV5-4 and J is TRBJ1-5, with 10 nucleotides matching TRBD1. The junction had 5 bases not matched to a gene; V was cut back by 3 bases and J by 2 bases. The germline gives CDR1 SGHNT, CDR2 YYREEE (reference sequence). The CDR3 totals 16 residues. The CDR3 DNA reads as TGTGCCAGCAGCTATATGGGACAGGGGCGCAATCAGCCCCAGCATTTT. This encodes CASSYMGQGRNQPQHF. Supplemented by reference TRBV5-4 and TRBJ1-5, the full variable domain reads ETGVTQSPTHLIKTRGQQVTLRCSSQSGHNTVSWYQQALGQGPQFIFQYYREEENGRGNFPPRFSGLQFPNYSSELNVNALELDDSALYLCASSYMGQGRNQPQHFGDGTRLSIL.

The J gene is TRBJ1-4, the V gene TRBV7-9; D is unclear. Germline V gene sequence: CDR1 SEHNR, CDR2 FQNEAQ (reference sequence). The CDR3 covers 15 residues. Trimming cost V 1 base and J 2 bases, with 8 bases left between them. The chain's CDR3 is CASSLVGSTNEKLFF. The CDR3 DNA reads as TGTGCCAGCAGCTTAGTGGGTAGTACTAATGAAAAACTGTTTTTT. Full variable domain (outside the CDR3, taken from reference TRBV7-9 and TRBJ1-4): DTGVSQNPRHKITKRGQNVTFRCDPISEHNRLYWYRQTLGQGPEFLTYFQNEAQLEKSRLLSDRFSAERPKGSFSTLEIQRTEQGDSAMYLCASSLVGSTNEKLFFGSGTQLSVL.

In nucleotides, the CDR3 is TGTGCCAGCAGTCCCCTGAAAACACAAGAGACCCAGTACTTC. The encoded protein is CASSPLKTQETQYF. V usage is TRBV28 and J usage is TRBJ2-5; the D is unclear. CDR3 length: 14 residues. Trimming took 5 bases from V and 2 from J, leaving 12 bases between them. Per germline, CDR1 MDHEN and CDR2 SYDVKM.

This chain joins TRBV27 and TRBJ1-3, with D perhaps TRBD1 (6 bases). Germline CDR1 MNHEY, CDR2 SMNVEV (reference sequence). The CDR3 has 14 amino acids. V was cut by 8 bases and J by 3 bases, with 14 bases left in between. CDR3 nucleotide sequence: TGTGCCAGCGCTAGAAGGGGGATTGGAAACACCATATATTTT. Amino acids: CASARRGIGNTIYF.

The chain carries TRBV6-5 and TRBJ2-1; tentative D call: TRBD2 (6 bases). This CDR3 is built from 13 residues. V was shortened by 8 bases and J by 3 bases, with 11 bases between the two germline ends. CDR1 and CDR2 from the germline V gene are MNHEY and SVGAGI. In nucleotides, the CDR3 is TGTGCCAGCTGTAGCGGAGTCTACAATGAGCAGTTCTTC. It specifies CASCSGVYNEQFF.

The CDR3 coding sequence is TGTGCCACCAGTAATGCTGGTTTCTACAATGAGCAGTTCTTC. This encodes CATSNAGFYNEQFF. V and J are TRBV24-1 and TRBJ2-1; D gene ambiguous. CDR3 length: 14 residues. Between the trimmed V and J ends, which lost 6 bases and 3 bases, there was a span of 11 bases. In germline, CDR1 is KGHDR, CDR2 SFDVKD.

CDR3 sequence: CAISESGQGYEQYF. The CDR3 DNA sequence: TGTGCCATCAGTGAGTCCGGGCAGGGCTACGAGCAGTACTTC. The chain links TRBV10-3 to TRBJ2-7; TRBD1 is a possible D gene (5 bases). The CDR3 loop spans 14 amino acids. The germline CDR1 and CDR2 sequences are ENHRY and SYGVKD. V was trimmed by 0 bases and J by 3 bases, leaving 9 bases between them.

This clone was picked up one time. The junction does not match germline at one end; this may be a read error. The chain is built from TRBV7-7 and TRBJ2-3, with 9 bases matching TRBD2. Germline CDR1 SSHAT, CDR2 FNYEAQ (reference sequence). This CDR3 region has 14 residues. CDR3 sequence (DNA): TGTGCTAGCAGCCAGGCGGGGGGGGCAGATACGCAGTATTTT. Its translation: CASSQAGGADTQYF.

The CDR3 DNA follows: TGTGCCAGCAGCTTATTAGGCAGGGGGAACAATCAGCCCCAGCATTTT. Amino acid sequence: CASSLLGRGNNQPQHF. The chain has TRBV7-6 and TRBJ1-5; TRBD1 agrees at 7 bases. In germline, CDR1 is SGHVS, CDR2 FNYEAQ. The V segment lost 2 bases and the J segment 3 bases; nucleotides outside the gene matches: 7. The CDR3 contains 16 residues.

The V gene is TRBV4-1, the J gene TRBJ2-1; TRBD2 agrees at 12 bases. CDR3 length equals 16 residues. V lost 4 bases and J lost 7; bases outside the gene matches: 8. Germline V lookup: CDR1 MGHRA, CDR2 YSYEKL. CDR3 sequence reads: CASSPPLAGGPNEQFF. The CDR3 DNA reads as TGCGCCAGCAGCCCCCCGCTAGCGGGAGGGCCGAATGAGCAGTTCTTC.

The chain has TRBV4-1 and TRBJ1-5; D is ambiguous. The CDR3 loop spans 13 amino acids. Trimming took off 5 bases at V and 3 bases at J, with 8 bases between the two ends. Germline CDR1 and CDR2: MGHRA and YSYEKL. The CDR3 DNA is TGCGCCAGCAGCGACGGGATCAATCAGCCCCAGCATTTT. The encoded protein is CASSDGINQPQHF.

This chain connects TRBV3-1 (or the pseudogene TRBV3-2) to TRBJ2-2; 7 bases are a match to TRBD2. The CDR3 is made up of 13 amino acids. After removal of 7 bases from V and 4 bases from J, the junction contained 3 bases not matched to a gene. CDR1 is LGHDT, CDR2 YNNKEL, per germline (reference sequence). The CDR3 region has the DNA TGTGCCAGCACCCGCGGGAGCACCGGGGAGCTGTTTTTT. It codes for CASTRGSTGELFF.

V usage is TRBV6-5 and J usage is TRBJ2-7, with 9 bases matching TRBD1. Germline V CDR1 and CDR2: MNHEY, SVGAGI. The CDR3 has 14 amino acids. Trimming removed 6 bases from V and 1 base from J; junction bases left unmatched: 4. CDR3 bases: TGTGCCAGCAGAACCGGGACAGGGTCCTACGAGCAGTACTTC. Its protein product is CASRTGTGSYEQYF.

The chain links TRBV12-3 or TRBV12-4 to TRBJ1-1; D gene unclear. The CDR3 covers 13 residues. Trimming took 3 bases from V and 8 from J, leaving 13 bases between them. The CDR3 reads CASSFLRREEAFF. The CDR3 DNA reads TGTGCCAGCAGTTTTCTCCGACGGGAAGAAGCTTTCTTT.

V is TRBV24-1 and J is TRBJ2-7; 8 bases agree with TRBD1. Trimming took 3 bases from V and 5 from J; bases not matched to a gene: 8. Germline assignment: CDR1 KGHDR and CDR2 SFDVKD. The CDR3 is 15 residues long. The CDR3 is CATSDGDRTKDEQYF. CDR3 sequence (DNA): TGTGCCACCAGTGATGGGGACAGGACGAAGGACGAGCAGTACTTC.

This rearrangement joins TRBV7-8 to TRBJ1-5, with a weak D call TRBD1 (5 bases). This CDR3 comprises 14 residues. The germline V and J ends were trimmed by 5 bases and 5 bases, with 13 bases remaining between them. Germline CDR1 reads SGHVS; CDR2 reads FQNEAQ. The CDR3 sequence is CASSRDQGYQPQHF. In DNA, the CDR3 is TGTGCCAGCAGCCGTGATCAGGGTTATCAGCCCCAGCATTTT.

The chain links TRBV3-1 (or the pseudogene TRBV3-2) to TRBJ1-1; D is possibly TRBD1 (5 bases). CDR1 is LGHDT, CDR2 YNNKEL, per germline (reference sequence). V was trimmed by 1 base and J by 2 bases, leaving 11 bases between them. CDR3 length equals 15 residues. The CDR3 nucleotides read TGTGCCAGCAGCCAAGGCAGGGCCTATAACACTGAAGCTTTCTTT. Protein sequence: CASSQGRAYNTEAFF.

The chain joins TRBV2 to TRBJ2-3, with 7 bases that match TRBD2. In germline, CDR1 is SNHLY, CDR2 FYNNEI. The CDR3 has 14 amino acids. V lost 7 bases to trimming and J lost 3 bases; unmatched junction nucleotides: 7. The CDR3 nucleotides read TGTGCCAGCACCGCCGCTAGCGGTACAGATACGCAGTATTTT. Protein sequence: CASTAASGTDTQYF.

In this sample, this clone turned up once. The chain combines TRBV27 with TRBJ1-5; 10 nucleotides align to TRBD1. The V gene's germline CDR1 is MNHEY and CDR2 SMNVEV (reference sequence). CDR3 size: 15 residues. Trimming at V came to 8 bases and at J to 2 bases, leaving 6 bases not matched to a gene. The CDR3 region has the DNA TGTGCCAGCCGTTCGGGGACAGGGGGCAATCAGCCCCAGCATTTT. The encoded protein is CASRSGTGGNQPQHF.

The V and J genes are TRBV7-9 and TRBJ2-2, with D perhaps TRBD1 or TRBD2 (5 bases each). Germline assignment: CDR1 SEHNR and CDR2 FQNEAQ (reference sequence). Trimming shortened V by 2 bases and J by 4 bases, and 14 bases separated the two germline ends. The CDR3 totals 16 residues. The chain's CDR3 is CASSLPPGTVTGELFF. The CDR3 DNA reads as TGTGCCAGCAGCTTACCTCCAGGGACCGTCACCGGGGAGCTGTTTTTT.

The genes are TRBV28 and TRBJ1-4; weak D call: TRBD1 (5 bases). Germline CDR1 is MDHEN and CDR2 is SYDVKM. The CDR3 is 15 residues long. V lost 6 bases, J lost 5 bases, and 16 bases lay in between. The DNA for the CDR3 is TGTGCCAGCAGCCGCCCGGGAGGGACGAATGAAAAACTGTTTTTT. This codes for CASSRPGGTNEKLFF.

The gene calls are TRBV5-1 and TRBJ2-2; either TRBD1 or TRBD2 may supply D (5 bases each). CDR3 size: 15 residues. In germline, CDR1 is SGHRS, CDR2 YFSETQ. Trimming cost V 2 bases and J 0 bases, with 8 bases left between them. This chain's CDR3 is CASSLWGPNTGELFF. The CDR3 nucleotides read TGCGCCAGCAGCTTATGGGGACCGAACACCGGGGAGCTGTTTTTT.